What follows is one T cell receptor beta chain and its context. The entry originates in a study of blood T cell repertoires in COVID-19. Background on the study: Samples taken during acute and convalescent COVID-19 were collected in the United States, Italy and Spain.

Trimming left V 0 bases short and J 6 bases short, with 21 bases between. This CDR3 region has 17 residues. CDR1 and CDR2 from the germline V gene are SGHRS and YFSETQ. As originally analysed: Reference gene primer amplification yielded estimated nucleated cell counts. Libraries were prepared by immunoSEQ multiplex PCR; TCRdb keeps only in-frame clonotypes and omits some of them. For V, J and clone size, that table is used; D and trimming come from the DNA. The table lists nearly 350,000 clones, about 90% of them singletons. The V and J genes are TRBV5-1 and TRBJ2-5; tentative D call: TRBD1 (5 bases). This sequence was found in a woman between 18 and 30 years old who had recovered from COVID-19. Source material: peripheral blood. The CDR3 nucleotides are TGCGCCAGCAGCTTGGCTGGTCAGGGTGGGTCACAAAAGACCCAGTACTTC. It translates to CASSLAGQGGSQKTQYF.